Listed here is a single T cell receptor (beta chain). The data stem from a study of shared clonotypes between healthy human individuals. Naive CD8 isolation took CD45RO-negative cells positively selected for CCR7 and excluded terminally differentiated effector memory CD45RA+ cells. Sequencing was performed with immunoSEQ multiplex PCR; in TCRdb, only in-frame clones are kept and a portion is missing. The sample contains around 620,000 clones, roughly 96% of which appear only once. The germline V gene has CDR1 SGHDT and CDR2 YYEEEE. V was trimmed by 0 bases and J by 1 base, leaving 5 bases between them. The CDR3 runs 14 residues.

This TCR was recovered from a woman aged 25 to 39 in good health. The sequenced sample was naive CD8+ T cells sorted from blood. This rearrangement joins TRBV5-6 to TRBJ1-5; D uncertain. In DNA form, the CDR3 reads TGTGCCAGCAGCTTGGCGGGCAGCAATCAGCCCCAGCATTTT. Translating it yields CASSLAGSNQPQHF.